A single TCR beta chain is shown here with its context. Its cognate antigen is unknown. The same CDR3 is also encoded by other DNA sequences in this sample. The data stem from a study of T cell responses to AZD1222 COVID-19 vaccine. Overall study results and limits: Along spike, vaccine-associated CD4 TCRs were found throughout, with dominance at 160-218 and 743-854. Reportedly, close to half of spike-specific TCRs are directed against unmutated variant regions.

Researchers grouped second doses given at about 4 or about 12 weeks into one pool. The germline CDR1 and CDR2 sequences are SGHRS and YFSETQ. The CDR3 sequence is 13 residues long. V was clipped by 2 bases and J by 4 bases; unmatched bases: 1. This table comes from immunoSEQ multiplex PCR, and its TCRdb copy is limited to in-frame clones, with some not included. This sample has about 110,000 clones, with 70% to 90% found just once. The TCR sequence derives from an adult who received the AZD1222 COVID-19 vaccine. The material sequenced was peripheral blood, taken 28 days after the second AZD1222 dose. V is TRBV5-1 and J is TRBJ1-1, with 8 bases aligning to TRBD1. This chain's CDR3 is CASSLTGGTEAFF. In nucleotides, the CDR3 is TGCGCCAGCAGCTTAACAGGGGGCACTGAAGCTTTCTTT.